Sequencing of this T cell receptor (beta chain) was carried out in a study of cytomegalovirus exposure and HLA in healthy donors. Study conclusions and caveats: Later work found that TCR association rates differed between HLA loci; DRB1 had the most and HLA-C the fewest.

The PCR contained 60 Vbeta and 13 Jbeta primers. Only in-frame clones appear in the TCRdb table, and some are missing; sequencing was by immunoSEQ multiplex PCR. The sample records about 100,000 clones, about 70% being singletons. Concerning this clone itself: Its target is unknown.

Germline CDR1 reads LGHNA; CDR2 reads YSLEER. Trimming shortened V by 1 base and J by 1 base, and 8 bases separated the two germline ends. The CDR3 extends over 15 amino acids. This rearrangement joins TRBV4-3 to TRBJ2-1, with D unclear. Source material: PBMCs. The clonotype comes from a female donor in good health and CMV-seropositive. CDR3 residues: CASSQAQQSYNEQFF. CDR3 in DNA: TGCGCCAGCAGCCAAGCCCAACAATCCTACAATGAGCAGTTCTTC.